In its sample, the clone carrying this TCR beta chain was seen once. This entry belongs to a study of technical replicates of blood from several donors. Here immunoSEQ multiplex PCR was the method, and the copy in TCRdb shows in-frame clones only, minus some. The sample holds just over 95,000 clones, nearly 97% seen once. Germline V gives CDR1 SGDLS, CDR2 YYNGEE. The J segment lost 7 bases and the V segment lost 4 bases, leaving 11 bases of the junction unmatched. The CDR3 contains 15 residues. The receptor was derived from a human donor in good health. The chain is built from TRBV9 and TRBJ2-1, with 7 nucleotides matching TRBD2. The material sequenced was T cells isolated from PBMCs. CDR3 coding DNA: TGTGCCAGCAGCAGGACCGGGACTACCCTAAATGAGCAGTTCTTC. This codes for CASSRTGTTLNEQFF.